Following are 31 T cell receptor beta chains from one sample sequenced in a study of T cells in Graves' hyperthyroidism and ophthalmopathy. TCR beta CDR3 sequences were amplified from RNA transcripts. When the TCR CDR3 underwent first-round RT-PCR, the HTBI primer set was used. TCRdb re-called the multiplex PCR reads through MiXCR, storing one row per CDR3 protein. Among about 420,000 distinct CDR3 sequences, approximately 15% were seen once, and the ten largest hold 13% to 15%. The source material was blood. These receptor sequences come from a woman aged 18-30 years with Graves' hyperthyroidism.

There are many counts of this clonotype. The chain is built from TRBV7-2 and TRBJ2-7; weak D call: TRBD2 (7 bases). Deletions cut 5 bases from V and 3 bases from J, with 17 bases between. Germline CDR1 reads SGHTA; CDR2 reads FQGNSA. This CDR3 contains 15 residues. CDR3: CASSPFGGRIYEQYF. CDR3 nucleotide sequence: TGTGCCAGCAGCCCTTTCGGGGGGCGCATCTACGAGCAGTACTTC.

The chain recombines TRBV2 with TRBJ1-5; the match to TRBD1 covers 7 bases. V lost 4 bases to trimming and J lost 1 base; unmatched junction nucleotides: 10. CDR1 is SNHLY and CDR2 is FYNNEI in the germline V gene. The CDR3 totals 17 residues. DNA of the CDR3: TGTGCCAGCAGTGGATGGGACAGACTAGAGAGCAATCAGCCCCAGCATTTT. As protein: CASSGWDRLESNQPQHF.

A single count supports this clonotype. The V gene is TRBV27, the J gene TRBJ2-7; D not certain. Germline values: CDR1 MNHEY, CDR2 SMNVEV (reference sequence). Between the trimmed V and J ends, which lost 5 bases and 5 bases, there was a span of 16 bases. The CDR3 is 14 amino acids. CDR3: CASSDGLGFHEQYF. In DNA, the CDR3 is TGTGCCAGCAGTGACGGCCTAGGGTTCCACGAGCAGTACTTC.

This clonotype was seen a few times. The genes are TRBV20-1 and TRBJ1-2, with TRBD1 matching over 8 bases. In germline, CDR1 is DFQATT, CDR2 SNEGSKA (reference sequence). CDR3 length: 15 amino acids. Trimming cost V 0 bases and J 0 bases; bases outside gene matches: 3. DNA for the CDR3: TGCAGTGCTAGAGATACGACAGGGGCTAACTATGGCTACACCTTC. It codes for CSARDTTGANYGYTF.

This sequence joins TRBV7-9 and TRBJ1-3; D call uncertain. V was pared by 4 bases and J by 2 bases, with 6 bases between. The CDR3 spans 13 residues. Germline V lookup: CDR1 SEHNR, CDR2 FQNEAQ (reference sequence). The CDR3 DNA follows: TGTGCCAGCAGCTCTCCGGCTGGAAACACCATATATTTT. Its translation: CASSSPAGNTIYF.

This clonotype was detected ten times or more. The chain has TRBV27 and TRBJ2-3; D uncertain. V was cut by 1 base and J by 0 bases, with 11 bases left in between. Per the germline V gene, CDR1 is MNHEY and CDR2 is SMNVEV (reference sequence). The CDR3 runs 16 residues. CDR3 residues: CASSLYGWGSTDTQYF. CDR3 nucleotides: TGTGCCAGCAGTTTATACGGATGGGGTAGCACAGATACGCAGTATTTT.

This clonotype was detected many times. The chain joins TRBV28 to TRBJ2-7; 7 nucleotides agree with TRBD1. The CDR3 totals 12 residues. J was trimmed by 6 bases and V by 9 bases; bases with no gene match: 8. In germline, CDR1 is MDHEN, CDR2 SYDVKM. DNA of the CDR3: TGTGCCAGTACCTTTGACAGGGTCGAGCAGTACTTC. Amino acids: CASTFDRVEQYF.

Here the CDR3 reads CASSLRAVYNEQFF. The CDR3 DNA reads as TGTGCCAGCAGTTTGAGGGCCGTCTACAATGAGCAGTTCTTC. V and J are TRBV12-3 or TRBV12-4 and TRBJ2-1, with a weak D call TRBD2 (5 bases). The CDR3 consists of 14 residues. The V gene lost 3 bases and the J gene lost 3 bases, with 9 bases spanning the gap.

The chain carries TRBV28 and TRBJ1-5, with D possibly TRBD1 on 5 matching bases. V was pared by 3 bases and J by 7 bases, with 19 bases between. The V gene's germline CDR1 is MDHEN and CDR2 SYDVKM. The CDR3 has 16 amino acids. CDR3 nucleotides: TGTGCCAGCAGTTTGTGGGTAGGGGACCTAAGACAGCCCCAGCATTTT. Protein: CASSLWVGDLRQPQHF.

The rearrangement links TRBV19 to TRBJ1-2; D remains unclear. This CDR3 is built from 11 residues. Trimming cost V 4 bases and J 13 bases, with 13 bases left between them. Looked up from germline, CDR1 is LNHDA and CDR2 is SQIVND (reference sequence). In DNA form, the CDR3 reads TGTGCCAGTAGTACCAGTTCATGGAGCACCTTC. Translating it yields CASSTSSWSTF. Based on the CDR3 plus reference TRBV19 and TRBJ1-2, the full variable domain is DGGITQSPKYLFRKEGQNVTLSCEQNLNHDAMYWYRQDPGQGLRLIYYSQIVNDFQKGDIAEGYSVSREKKESFPLTVTSAQKNPTAFYLCASSTSSWSTFGSGTRLTVV.

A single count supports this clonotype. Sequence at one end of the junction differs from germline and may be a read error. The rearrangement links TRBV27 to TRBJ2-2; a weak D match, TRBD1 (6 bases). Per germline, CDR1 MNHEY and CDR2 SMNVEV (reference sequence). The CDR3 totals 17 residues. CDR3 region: CASSLSSRTGSAGELLF. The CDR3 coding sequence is TGTGCCAGCAGTTTATCGAGTCGAACAGGGTCTGCCGGGGAGCTGCTTTTT.

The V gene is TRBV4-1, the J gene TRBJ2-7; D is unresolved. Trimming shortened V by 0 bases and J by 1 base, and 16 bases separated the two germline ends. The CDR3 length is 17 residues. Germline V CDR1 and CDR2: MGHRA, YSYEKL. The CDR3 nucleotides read TGCGCCAGCAGCCAAGATTTATCCGGGTTAACATCCTACGAGCAGTACTTC. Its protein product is CASSQDLSGLTSYEQYF.

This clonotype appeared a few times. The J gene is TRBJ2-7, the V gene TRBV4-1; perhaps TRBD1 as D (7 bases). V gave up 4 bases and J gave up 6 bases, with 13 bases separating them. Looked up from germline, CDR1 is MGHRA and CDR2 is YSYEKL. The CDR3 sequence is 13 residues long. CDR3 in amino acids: CASSPGGWSEQYF. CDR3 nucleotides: TGCGCCAGCAGCCCAGGGGGGTGGTCCGAGCAGTACTTC.

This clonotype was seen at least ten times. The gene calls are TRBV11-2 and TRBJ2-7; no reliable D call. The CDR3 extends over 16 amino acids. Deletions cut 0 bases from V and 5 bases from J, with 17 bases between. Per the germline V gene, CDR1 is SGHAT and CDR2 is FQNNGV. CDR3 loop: CASSLDNAVWGHEQYF. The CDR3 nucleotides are TGTGCCAGCAGCTTAGATAATGCAGTCTGGGGTCACGAGCAGTACTTC.

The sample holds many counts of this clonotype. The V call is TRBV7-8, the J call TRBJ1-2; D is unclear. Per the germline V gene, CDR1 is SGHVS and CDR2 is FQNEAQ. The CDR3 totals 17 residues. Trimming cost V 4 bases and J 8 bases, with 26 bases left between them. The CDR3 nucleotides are TGTGCCAGCAGCTCAACCGCCTCGAGGACCGCAAATGTAGGCTACACCTTC. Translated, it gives CASSSTASRTANVGYTF.

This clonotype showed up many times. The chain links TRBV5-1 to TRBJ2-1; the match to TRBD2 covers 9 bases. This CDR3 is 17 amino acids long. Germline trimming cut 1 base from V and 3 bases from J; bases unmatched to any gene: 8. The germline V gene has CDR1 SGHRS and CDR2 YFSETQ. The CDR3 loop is CASSLLGASGNYNEQFF. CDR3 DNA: TGCGCCAGCAGCTTGTTGGGGGCTAGCGGGAACTACAATGAGCAGTTCTTC.

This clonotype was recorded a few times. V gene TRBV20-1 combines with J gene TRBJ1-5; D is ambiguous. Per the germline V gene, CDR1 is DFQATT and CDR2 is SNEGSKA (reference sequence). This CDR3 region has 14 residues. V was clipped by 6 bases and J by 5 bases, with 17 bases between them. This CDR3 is CSAKKGRSDQPQHF. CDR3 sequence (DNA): TGCAGTGCCAAAAAAGGAAGAAGCGATCAGCCCCAGCATTTT.

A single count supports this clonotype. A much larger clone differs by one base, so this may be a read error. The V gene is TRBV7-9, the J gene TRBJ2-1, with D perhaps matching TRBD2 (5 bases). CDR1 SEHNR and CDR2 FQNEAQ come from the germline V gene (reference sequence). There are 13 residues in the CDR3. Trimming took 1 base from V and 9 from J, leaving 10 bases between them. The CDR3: CASSLGSAGEQFF. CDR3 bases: TGTGCCAGCAGCTTAGGTAGCGCGGGTGAGCAGTTCTTC.

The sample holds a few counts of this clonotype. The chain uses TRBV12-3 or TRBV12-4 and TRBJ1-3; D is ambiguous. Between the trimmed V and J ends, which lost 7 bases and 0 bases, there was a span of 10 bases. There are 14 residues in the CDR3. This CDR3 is CASILQRSGNTIYF. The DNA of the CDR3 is TGTGCCAGCATTCTACAGCGCTCTGGAAACACCATATATTTT.

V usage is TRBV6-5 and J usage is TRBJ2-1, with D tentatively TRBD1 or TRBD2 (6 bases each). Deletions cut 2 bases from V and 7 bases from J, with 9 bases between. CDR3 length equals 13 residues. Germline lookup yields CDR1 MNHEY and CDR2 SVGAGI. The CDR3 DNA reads TGTGCCAGCAGTTACGGGGGGCGGAATGAGCAGTTCTTC. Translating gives CASSYGGRNEQFF.

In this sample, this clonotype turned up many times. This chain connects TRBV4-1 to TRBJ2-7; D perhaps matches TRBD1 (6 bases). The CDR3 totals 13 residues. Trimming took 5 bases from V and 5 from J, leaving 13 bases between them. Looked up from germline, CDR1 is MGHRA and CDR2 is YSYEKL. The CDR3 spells CASSTHRAHEQYF. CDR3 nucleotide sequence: TGCGCCAGCAGCACCCACAGGGCCCACGAGCAGTACTTC.

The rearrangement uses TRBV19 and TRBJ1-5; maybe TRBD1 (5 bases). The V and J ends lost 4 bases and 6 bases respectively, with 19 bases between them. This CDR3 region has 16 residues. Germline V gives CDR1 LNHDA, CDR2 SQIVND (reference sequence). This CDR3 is CASSTNFRRQGQPQHF. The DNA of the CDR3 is TGTGCCAGTAGTACGAACTTCAGGAGGCAGGGTCAGCCCCAGCATTTT.

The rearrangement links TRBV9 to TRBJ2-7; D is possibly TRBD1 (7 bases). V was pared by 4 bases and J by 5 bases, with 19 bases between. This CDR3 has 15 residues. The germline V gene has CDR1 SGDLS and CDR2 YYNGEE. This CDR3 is CASSPQGGLYNEQYF. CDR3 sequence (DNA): TGTGCCAGCAGCCCCCAGGGGGGATTATATAACGAGCAGTACTTC.

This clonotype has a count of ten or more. CDR3 residues: CASSQGTSGNTGELFF. As DNA, the CDR3 is TGTGCCAGCAGCCAAGGGACTAGCGGGAACACCGGGGAGCTGTTTTTT. The J gene is TRBJ2-2, the V gene TRBV3-1; TRBD2 aligns across 10 bases. The germline V gene encodes CDR1 LGHDT and CDR2 YNNKEL (reference sequence). Trimming cost V 1 base and J 1 base; bases outside gene matches: 0. The length of the CDR3 is 16 residues.

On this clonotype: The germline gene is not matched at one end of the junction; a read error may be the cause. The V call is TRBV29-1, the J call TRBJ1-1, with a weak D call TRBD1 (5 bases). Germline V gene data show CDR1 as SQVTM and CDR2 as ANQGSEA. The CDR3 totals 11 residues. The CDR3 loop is CSVRRGAEASF. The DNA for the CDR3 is TGCAGCGTGAGGAGGGGAGCTGAAGCTTCCTTT.

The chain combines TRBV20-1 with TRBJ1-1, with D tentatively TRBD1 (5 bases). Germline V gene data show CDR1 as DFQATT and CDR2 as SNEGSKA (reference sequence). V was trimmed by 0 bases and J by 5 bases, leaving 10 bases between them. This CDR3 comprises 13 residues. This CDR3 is CSARDLQGTEAFF. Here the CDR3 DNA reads TGCAGTGCTAGAGATCTCCAGGGAACTGAAGCTTTCTTT.

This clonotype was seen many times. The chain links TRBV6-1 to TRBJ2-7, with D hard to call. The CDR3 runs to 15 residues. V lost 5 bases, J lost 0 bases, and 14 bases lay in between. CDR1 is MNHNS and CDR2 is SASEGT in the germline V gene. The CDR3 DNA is TGTGCCAGCAGTTATACTACGCAAGGCTCCTACGAGCAGTACTTC. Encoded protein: CASSYTTQGSYEQYF.

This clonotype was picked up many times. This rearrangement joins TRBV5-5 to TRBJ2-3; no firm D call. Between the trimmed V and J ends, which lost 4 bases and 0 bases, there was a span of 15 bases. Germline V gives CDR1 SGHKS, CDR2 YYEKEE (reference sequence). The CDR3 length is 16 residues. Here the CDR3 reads CASSPLGVSSTDTQYF. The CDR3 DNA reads TGTGCCAGCAGCCCCCTAGGCGTATCTAGCACAGATACGCAGTATTTT. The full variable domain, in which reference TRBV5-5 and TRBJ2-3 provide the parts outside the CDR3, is DAGVTQSPTHLIKTRGQQVTLRCSPISGHKSVSWYQQVLGQGPQFIFQYYEKEERGRGNFPDRFSARQFPNYSSELNVNALLLGDSALYLCASSPLGVSSTDTQYFGPGTRLTVL.

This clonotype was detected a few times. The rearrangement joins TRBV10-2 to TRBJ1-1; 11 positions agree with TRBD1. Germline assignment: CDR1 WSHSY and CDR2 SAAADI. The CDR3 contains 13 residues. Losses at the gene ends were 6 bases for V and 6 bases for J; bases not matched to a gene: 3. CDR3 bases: TGCGCCAGCAGGGAGGGACAGGGGGCTGAAGCTTTCTTT. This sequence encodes CASREGQGAEAFF.

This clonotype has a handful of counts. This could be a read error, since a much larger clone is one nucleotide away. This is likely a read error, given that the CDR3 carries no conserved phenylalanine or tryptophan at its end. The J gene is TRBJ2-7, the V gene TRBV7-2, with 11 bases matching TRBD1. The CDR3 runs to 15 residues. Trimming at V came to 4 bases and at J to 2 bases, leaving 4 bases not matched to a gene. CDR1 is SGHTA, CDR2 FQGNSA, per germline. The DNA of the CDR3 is TGTGCCAGCAGCTCCCCGGGACAGGGGGCCTACGAGCAGTACCTC. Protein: CASSSPGQGAYEQYL.

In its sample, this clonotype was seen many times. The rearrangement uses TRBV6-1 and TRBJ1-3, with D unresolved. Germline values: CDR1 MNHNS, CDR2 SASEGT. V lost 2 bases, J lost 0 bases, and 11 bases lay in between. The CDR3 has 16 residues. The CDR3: CASSEIGPLSGNTIYF. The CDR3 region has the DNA TGTGCCAGCAGTGAAATAGGGCCACTCTCTGGAAACACCATATATTTT.